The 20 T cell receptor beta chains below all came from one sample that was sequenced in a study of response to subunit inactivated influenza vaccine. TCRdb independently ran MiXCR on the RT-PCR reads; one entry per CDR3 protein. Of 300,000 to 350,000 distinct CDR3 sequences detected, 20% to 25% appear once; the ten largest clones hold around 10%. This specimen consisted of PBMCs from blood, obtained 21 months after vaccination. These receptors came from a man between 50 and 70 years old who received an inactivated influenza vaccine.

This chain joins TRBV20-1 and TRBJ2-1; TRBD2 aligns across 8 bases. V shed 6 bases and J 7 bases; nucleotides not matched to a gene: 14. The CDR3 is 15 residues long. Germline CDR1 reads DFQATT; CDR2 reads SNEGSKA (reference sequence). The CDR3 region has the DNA TGCAGTGCCCACCGCGCTGGGACTAGTTGGAATGAGCAGTTCTTC. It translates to CSAHRAGTSWNEQFF.

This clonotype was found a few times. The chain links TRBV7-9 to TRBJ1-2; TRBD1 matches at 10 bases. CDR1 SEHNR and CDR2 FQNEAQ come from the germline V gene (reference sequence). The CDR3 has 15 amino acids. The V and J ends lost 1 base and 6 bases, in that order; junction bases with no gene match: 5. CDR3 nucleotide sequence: TGTGCCAGCAGCTTAGGGGCCGGGACAGGGGATGGCTACACCTTC. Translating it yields CASSLGAGTGDGYTF.

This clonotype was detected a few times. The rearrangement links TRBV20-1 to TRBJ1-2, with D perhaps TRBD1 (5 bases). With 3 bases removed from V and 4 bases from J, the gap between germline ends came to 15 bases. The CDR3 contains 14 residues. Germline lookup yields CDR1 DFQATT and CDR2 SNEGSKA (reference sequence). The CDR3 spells CSARAGQGFYGYTF. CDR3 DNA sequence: TGCAGTGCTAGGGCCGGGCAGGGCTTCTATGGCTACACCTTC.

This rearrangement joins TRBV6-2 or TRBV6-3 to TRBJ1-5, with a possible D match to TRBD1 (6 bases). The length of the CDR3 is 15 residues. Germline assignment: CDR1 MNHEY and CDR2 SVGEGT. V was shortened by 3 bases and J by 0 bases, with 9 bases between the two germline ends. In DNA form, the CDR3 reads TGTGCCAGCAGTTATAGGACAGCTAGCAATCAGCCCCAGCATTTT. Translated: CASSYRTASNQPQHF.

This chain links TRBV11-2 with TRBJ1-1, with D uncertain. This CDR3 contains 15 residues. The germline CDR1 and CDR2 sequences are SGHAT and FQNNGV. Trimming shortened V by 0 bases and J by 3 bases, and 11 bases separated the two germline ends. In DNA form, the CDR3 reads TGTGCCAGCAGCTTAGAGTTGGGGAGGGACACTGAAGCTTTCTTT. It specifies CASSLELGRDTEAFF.

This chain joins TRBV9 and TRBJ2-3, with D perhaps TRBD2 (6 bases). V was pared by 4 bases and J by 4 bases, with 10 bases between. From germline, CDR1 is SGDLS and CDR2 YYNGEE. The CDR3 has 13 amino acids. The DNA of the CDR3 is TGTGCCAGCAGCATACTAGCTCCAGATACGCAGTATTTT. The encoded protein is CASSILAPDTQYF.

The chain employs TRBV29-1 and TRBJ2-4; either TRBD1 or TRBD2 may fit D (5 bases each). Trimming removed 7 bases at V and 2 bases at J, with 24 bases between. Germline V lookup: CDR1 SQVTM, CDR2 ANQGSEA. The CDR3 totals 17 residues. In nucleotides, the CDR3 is TGCAGCGCCACTACTGGCAGGGAGTTTGGAACCAAAAACATTCAGTACTTC. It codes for CSATTGREFGTKNIQYF.

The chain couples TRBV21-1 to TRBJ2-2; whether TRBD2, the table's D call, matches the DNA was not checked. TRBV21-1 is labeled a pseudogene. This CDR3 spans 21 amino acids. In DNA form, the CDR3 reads TGTGCCAGCAGCAAAGTTGATGGACTAGCGGGACCTCCCCCCGGCACCGGGGAGCTGTTTTTT. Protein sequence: CASSKVDGLAGPPPGTGELFF.

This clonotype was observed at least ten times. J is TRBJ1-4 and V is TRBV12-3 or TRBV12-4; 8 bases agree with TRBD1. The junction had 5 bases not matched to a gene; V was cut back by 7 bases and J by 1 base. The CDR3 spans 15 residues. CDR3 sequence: CASNLQGGTNEKLFF. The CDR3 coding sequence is TGTGCCAGCAACCTACAGGGGGGAACTAATGAAAAACTGTTTTTT.

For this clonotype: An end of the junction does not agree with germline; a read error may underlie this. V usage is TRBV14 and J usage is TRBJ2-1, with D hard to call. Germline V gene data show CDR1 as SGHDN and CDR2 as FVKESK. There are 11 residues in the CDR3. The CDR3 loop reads CASSQFRHKVF. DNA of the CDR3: TGTGCCAGCAGCCAATTTCGACATAAGGTCTTC.

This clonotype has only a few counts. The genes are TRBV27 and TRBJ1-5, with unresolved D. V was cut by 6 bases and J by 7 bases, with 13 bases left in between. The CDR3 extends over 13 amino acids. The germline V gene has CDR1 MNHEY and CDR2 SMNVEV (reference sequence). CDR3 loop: CASSSGLSQPQHF. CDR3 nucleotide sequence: TGTGCCAGCAGCTCGGGTCTATCCCAGCCCCAGCATTTT.

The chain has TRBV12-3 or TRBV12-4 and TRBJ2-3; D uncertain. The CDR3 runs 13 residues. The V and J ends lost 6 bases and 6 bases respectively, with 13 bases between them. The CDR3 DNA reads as TGTGCCAGCAGCCCCAACCCCCGGGATACGCAGTATTTT. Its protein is CASSPNPRDTQYF.

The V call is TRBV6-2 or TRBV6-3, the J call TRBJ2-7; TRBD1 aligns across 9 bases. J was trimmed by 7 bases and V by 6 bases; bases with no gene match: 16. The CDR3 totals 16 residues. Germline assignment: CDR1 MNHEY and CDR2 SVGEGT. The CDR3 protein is CASRRHGTGTWEEQYF. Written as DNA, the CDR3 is TGTGCCAGCAGACGCCATGGGACAGGGACTTGGGAGGAGCAGTACTTC.

For the CDR3, the DNA is TGCAGCGTTGCCCCAGGGGTAGGGACCTCCTACGAGCAGTACTTC. As protein: CSVAPGVGTSYEQYF. This rearrangement joins TRBV29-1 to TRBJ2-7, with D tentatively TRBD1 (6 bases). Trimming shortened V by 4 bases and J by 0 bases, and 16 bases separated the two germline ends. This CDR3 is 15 amino acids long. Germline V gene data show CDR1 as SQVTM and CDR2 as ANQGSEA.

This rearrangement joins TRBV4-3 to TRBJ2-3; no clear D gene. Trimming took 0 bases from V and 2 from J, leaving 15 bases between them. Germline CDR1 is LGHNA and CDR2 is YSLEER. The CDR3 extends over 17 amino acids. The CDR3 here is CASSQEVEGVVTDTQYF. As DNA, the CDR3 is TGCGCCAGCAGCCAAGAGGTAGAAGGAGTTGTCACAGATACGCAGTATTTT.

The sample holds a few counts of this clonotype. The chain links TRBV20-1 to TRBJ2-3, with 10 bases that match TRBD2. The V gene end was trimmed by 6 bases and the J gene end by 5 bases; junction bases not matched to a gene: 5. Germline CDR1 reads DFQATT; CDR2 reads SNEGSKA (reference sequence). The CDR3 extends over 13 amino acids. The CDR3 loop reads CSAQRGGQDTQYF. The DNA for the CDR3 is TGCAGTGCGCAGCGGGGGGGCCAAGATACGCAGTATTTT.

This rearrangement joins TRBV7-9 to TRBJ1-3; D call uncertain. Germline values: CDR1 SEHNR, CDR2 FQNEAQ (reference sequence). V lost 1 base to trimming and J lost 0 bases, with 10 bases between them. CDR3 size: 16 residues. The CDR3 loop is CASSLGSLSSGNTIYF. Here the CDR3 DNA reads TGTGCCAGCAGCTTAGGGAGTTTGAGCTCTGGAAACACCATATATTTT.

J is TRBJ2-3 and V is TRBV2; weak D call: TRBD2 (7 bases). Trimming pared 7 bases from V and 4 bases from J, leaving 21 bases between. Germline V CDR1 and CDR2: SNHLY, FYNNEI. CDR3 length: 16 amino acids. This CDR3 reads CASTLFFGGHSDTQYF. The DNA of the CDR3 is TGTGCCAGCACCCTCTTTTTCGGGGGGCACTCAGATACGCAGTATTTT.

The CDR3 here is CASRPGNTMNTEAFF. For the CDR3, the DNA is TGTGCCAGCCGCCCCGGCAATACCATGAACACTGAAGCTTTCTTT. The chain joins TRBV6-2 or TRBV6-3 to TRBJ1-1; D is unresolved. Germline-derived CDR1 and CDR2 are MNHEY and SVGEGT. The CDR3 consists of 15 residues. V was clipped by 8 bases and J by 0 bases, with 16 bases between them.

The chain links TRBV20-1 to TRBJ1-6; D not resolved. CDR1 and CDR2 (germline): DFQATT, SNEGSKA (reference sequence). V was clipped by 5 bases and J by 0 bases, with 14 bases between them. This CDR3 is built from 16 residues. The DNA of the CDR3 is TGCAGTGCTCCCGCCGGGCGAAGCTCCTATAATTCACCCCTCCACTTT. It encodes CSAPAGRSSYNSPLHF.